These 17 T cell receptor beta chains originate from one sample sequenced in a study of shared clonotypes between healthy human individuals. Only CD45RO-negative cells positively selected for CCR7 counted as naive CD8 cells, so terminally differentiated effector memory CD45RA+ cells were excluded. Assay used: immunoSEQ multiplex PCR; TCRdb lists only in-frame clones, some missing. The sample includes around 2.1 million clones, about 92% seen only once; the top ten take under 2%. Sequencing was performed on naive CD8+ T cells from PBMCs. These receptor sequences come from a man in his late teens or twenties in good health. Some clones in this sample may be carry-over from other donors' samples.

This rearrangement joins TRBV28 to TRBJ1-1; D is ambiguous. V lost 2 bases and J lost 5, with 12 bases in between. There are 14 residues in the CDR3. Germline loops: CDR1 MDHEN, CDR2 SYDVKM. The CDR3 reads CASSLVRVGTEAFF. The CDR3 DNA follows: TGTGCCAGCAGTTTAGTCCGAGTAGGTACTGAAGCTTTCTTT.

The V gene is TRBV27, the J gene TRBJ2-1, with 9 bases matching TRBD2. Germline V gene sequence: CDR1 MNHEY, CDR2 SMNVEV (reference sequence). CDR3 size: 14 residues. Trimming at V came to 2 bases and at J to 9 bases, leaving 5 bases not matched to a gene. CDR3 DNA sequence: TGTGCCAGCAGTTTAGGCGGGAGGGCCTTTGAGCAGTTCTTC. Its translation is CASSLGGRAFEQFF.

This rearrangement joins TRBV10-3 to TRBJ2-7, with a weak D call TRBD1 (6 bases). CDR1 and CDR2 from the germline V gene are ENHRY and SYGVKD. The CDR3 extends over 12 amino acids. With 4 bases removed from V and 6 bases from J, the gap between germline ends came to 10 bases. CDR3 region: CAISGNRAEQYF. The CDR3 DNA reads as TGTGCCATCAGTGGTAACAGGGCCGAGCAGTACTTC.

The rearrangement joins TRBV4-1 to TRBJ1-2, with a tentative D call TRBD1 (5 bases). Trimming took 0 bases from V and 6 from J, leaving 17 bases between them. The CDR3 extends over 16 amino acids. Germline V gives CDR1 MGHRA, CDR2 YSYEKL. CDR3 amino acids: CASSQDPVRGSDGYTF. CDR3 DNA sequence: TGCGCCAGCAGCCAAGATCCAGTGAGGGGTTCCGATGGCTACACCTTC.

The CDR3, as DNA: TGTGCCAGCGGCGATAACAGGGTTGGGGCCAACGTCCTGACTTTC. It codes for CASGDNRVGANVLTF. The chain joins TRBV9 to TRBJ2-6, with D tentatively TRBD1 (6 bases). The V gene's germline CDR1 is SGDLS and CDR2 YYNGEE. This CDR3 spans 15 amino acids. V dropped 7 bases and J dropped 3 bases, with 14 bases sitting between them.

In DNA, the CDR3 is TGTGCCAGCAGCGAGTCAGGGGTTAACTACGAGCAGTACTTC. This gives the protein CASSESGVNYEQYF. The chain carries TRBV5-6 and TRBJ2-7; TRBD1 might be the D (6 bases). The germline V gene has CDR1 SGHDT and CDR2 YYEEEE. The length of the CDR3 is 14 residues. V was trimmed by 4 bases and J by 3 bases, leaving 14 bases between them.

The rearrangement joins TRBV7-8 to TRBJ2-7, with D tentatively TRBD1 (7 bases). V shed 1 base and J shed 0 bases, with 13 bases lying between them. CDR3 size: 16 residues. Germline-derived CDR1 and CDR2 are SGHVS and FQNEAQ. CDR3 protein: CASSLVTGDSSYEQYF. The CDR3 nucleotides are TGTGCCAGCAGCTTAGTGACGGGGGACAGCTCCTACGAGCAGTACTTC.

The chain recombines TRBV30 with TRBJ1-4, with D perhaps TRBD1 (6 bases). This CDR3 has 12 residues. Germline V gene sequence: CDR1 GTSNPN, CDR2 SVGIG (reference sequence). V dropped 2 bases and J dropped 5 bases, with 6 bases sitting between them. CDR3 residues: CAWSTGNEKLFF. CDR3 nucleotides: TGTGCCTGGAGTACAGGGAATGAAAAACTGTTTTTT.

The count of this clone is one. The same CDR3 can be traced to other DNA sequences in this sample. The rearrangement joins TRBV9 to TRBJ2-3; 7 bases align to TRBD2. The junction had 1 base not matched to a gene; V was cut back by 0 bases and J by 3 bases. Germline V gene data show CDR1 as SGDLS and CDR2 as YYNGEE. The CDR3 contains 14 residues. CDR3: CASSVGGSTDTQYF. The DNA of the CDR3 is TGTGCCAGCAGCGTAGGCGGGAGTACAGATACGCAGTATTTT.

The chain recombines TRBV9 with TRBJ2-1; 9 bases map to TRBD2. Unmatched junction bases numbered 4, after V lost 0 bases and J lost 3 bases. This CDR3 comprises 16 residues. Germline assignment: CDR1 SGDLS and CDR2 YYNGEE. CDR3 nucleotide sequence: TGTGCCAGCAGCGTAGAGGCTAGCGGGAACTACAATGAGCAGTTCTTC. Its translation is CASSVEASGNYNEQFF.

CDR3 loop: CASSPPGKETQYF. Written as DNA, the CDR3 is TGCGCCAGCAGCCCCCCAGGAAAAGAGACCCAGTACTTC. This chain uses TRBV4-1 with TRBJ2-5; no clear D gene. The V and J ends lost 4 bases and 3 bases respectively, with 9 bases between them. The CDR3 extends over 13 amino acids. The germline CDR1 and CDR2 sequences are MGHRA and YSYEKL.

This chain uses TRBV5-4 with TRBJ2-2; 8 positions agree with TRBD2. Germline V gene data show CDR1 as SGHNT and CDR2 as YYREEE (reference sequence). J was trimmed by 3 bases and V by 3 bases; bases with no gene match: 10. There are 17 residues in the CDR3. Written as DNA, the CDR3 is TGTGCCAGCAGCTACCTGGGGCTAGCGGGTTACACCGGGGAGCTGTTTTTT. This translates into CASSYLGLAGYTGELFF.

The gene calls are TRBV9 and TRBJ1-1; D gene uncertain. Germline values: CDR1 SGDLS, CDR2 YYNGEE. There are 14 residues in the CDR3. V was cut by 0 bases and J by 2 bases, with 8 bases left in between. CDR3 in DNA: TGTGCCAGCAGCGTAGGACGGTTCAACACTGAAGCTTTCTTT. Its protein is CASSVGRFNTEAFF.

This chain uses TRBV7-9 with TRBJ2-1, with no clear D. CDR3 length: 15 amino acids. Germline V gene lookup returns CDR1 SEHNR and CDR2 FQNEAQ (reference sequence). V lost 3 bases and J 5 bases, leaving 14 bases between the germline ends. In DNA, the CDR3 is TGTGCCAGCAGCTTGTCCGGGCAGCCGAACAATGAGCAGTTCTTC. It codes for CASSLSGQPNNEQFF.

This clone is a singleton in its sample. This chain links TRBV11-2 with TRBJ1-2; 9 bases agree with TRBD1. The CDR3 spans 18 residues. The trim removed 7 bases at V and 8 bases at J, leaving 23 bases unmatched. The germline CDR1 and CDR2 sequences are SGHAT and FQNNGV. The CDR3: CASIPQPTNGTGMYGYTF. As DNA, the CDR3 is TGTGCCAGCATCCCCCAGCCCACCAACGGGACAGGGATGTACGGCTACACCTTC. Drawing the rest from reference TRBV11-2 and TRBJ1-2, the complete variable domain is EAGVAQSPRYKIIEKRQSVAFWCNPISGHATLYWYQQILGQGPKLLIQFQNNGVVDDSQLPKDRFSAERLKGVDSTLKIQPAKLEDSAVYLCASIPQPTNGTGMYGYTFGSGTRLTVV.

CDR3 residues: CASSLVSGDQETQYF. The CDR3, as DNA: TGTGCCAGCAGCTTAGTTTCAGGGGATCAAGAGACCCAGTACTTC. The J gene is TRBJ2-5, the V gene TRBV7-2; D might be TRBD1 (6 bases). This CDR3 has 15 amino acids. CDR1 is SGHTA and CDR2 is FQGNSA in the germline V gene. V dropped 1 base and J dropped 2 bases, with 11 bases sitting between them.

The CDR3 is CSASERYEQYF. The CDR3, as DNA: TGCAGTGCTAGCGAAAGGTACGAGCAGTACTTC. The chain recombines TRBV20-1 with TRBJ2-7; no clear D. This CDR3 is 11 amino acids long. Germline V gene data show CDR1 as DFQATT and CDR2 as SNEGSKA (reference sequence). Between the trimmed V and J ends, which lost 3 bases and 4 bases, there was a span of 7 bases.